This TCR beta chain came from a study of T cell repertoires in cytomegalovirus infection (dated 2019 in TCRdb). Study-wide context: The peptide stimulations were aimed at well-studied HLA-B-restricted epitopes as well as recently identified HLA-C-restricted CMV epitopes, whose presentation resists viral immunomodulation. Donor HLA type was relevant to the analysis, because carriage of CMV infection together with the matching HLA type was indicated by public TCR beta signatures. Broad study findings and their caveats: In both this cohort and an independent roughly 330-donor cohort, the cumulative frequency of public TCR beta family members distinguished carriers of CMV infection plus the relevant HLA type. The ex vivo response was dominated by HLA-C-restricted CMV-specific TCR beta clonotypes, which also provided the single most frequent clonotype in two of eight donors.

The run used an Illumina HiSeq 1500. The public reads were quality trimmed at Q25 with fastp and then assembled into clones with MiXCR by TCRdb, keeping productive beta chains. Here each entry gathers all rows of one CDR3 protein and keeps the most common genes and DNA. In this sample the table shows 200,000 to 250,000 distinct CDR3 sequences, 35% to 40% of which occur a single time. The ten largest clones add up to 55% to 70% of the sample. About this clonotype: Its antigen has not been determined. No qualities accompany the bases; no much larger clone lies one base away.

The treatment or condition label on this specimen signifies: in vitro stimulation with specific CMV peptide epitopes to enrich CMV-specific T cells. From cysteine to phenylalanine, the CDR3 is 13 amino acids long. Of the read, only the CDR3 DNA is kept; its 39 bases are in frame from base 1. Taken from the germline V gene (reference sequence), the CDR1 and CDR2 loops are MNHEY and SMNVEV. V lost 4 bases and J lost 6 bases; the stretch between them is 12 bases long. The receptor's source is a human donor in good health (CMV status not recorded). Some clones in this sample may be carry-over from other donors' samples. The sequenced sample was CD8+ T cells from cultured PBMCs, obtained from culture after CMV antigen stimulation. The chain is made from TRBV27 and TRBJ1-1; perhaps TRBD1 is the D gene, with 5 bases matching. This receptor carries the CDR3 CASSSFGGAEAFF. The DNA reads TGTGCCAGCAGTTCCTTCGGGGGAGCTGAAGCTTTCTTT.